These 17 T cell receptor beta chains share one sample of origin, sequenced in a study of blood T cell repertoires in COVID-19. Produced via immunoSEQ multiplex PCR; TCRdb's table is partial and in-frame only. The sample consists of more than 95,000 clones, about 88% of them appearing once. Sequenced sample: peripheral blood. The source of these receptors is a woman older than 75 with acute or convalescent COVID-19.

This chain connects TRBV2 to TRBJ2-1, with 11 positions matching TRBD2. Germline CDR1 SNHLY, CDR2 FYNNEI. J lost 3 bases, V lost 6 bases, and 4 bases had no gene match. The CDR3 is made up of 15 amino acids. The CDR3: CASSLLAGVYNEQFF. In DNA, the CDR3 is TGTGCCAGCAGCCTACTAGCGGGAGTCTACAATGAGCAGTTCTTC.

The chain joins TRBV5-1 to TRBJ2-5; D call uncertain. Per the germline V gene, CDR1 is SGHRS and CDR2 is YFSETQ. V lost 4 bases to trimming and J lost 2 bases, with 3 bases between them. The CDR3 is made up of 11 amino acids. The CDR3 nucleotides are TGCGCCAGCAGCGAGCAAGAGACCCAGTACTTC. Protein: CASSEQETQYF.

The V gene is TRBV7-2, the J gene TRBJ1-4, with D possibly TRBD1 on 5 matching bases. The CDR3 sequence is 15 residues long. Germline values: CDR1 SGHTA, CDR2 FQGNSA. Between the trimmed V and J ends, which lost 3 bases and 8 bases, there was a span of 16 bases. CDR3 region: CASSLGGRGREKLFF. In DNA form, the CDR3 reads TGTGCCAGCAGCTTGGGGGGTAGGGGCCGGGAAAAACTGTTTTTT. Variable domain in full (rest from reference TRBV7-2 and TRBJ1-4): GAGVSQSPSNKVTEKGKDVELRCDPISGHTALYWYRQSLGQGLEFLIYFQGNSAPDKSGLPSDRFSAERTGGSVSTLTIQRTQQEDSAVYLCASSLGGRGREKLFFGSGTQLSVL.

This clone was detected only once. V is TRBV7-2 and J is TRBJ1-2; D call uncertain. CDR1 and CDR2 from the germline V gene are SGHTA and FQGNSA. V lost 2 bases to trimming and J lost 1 base, with 5 bases between them. The CDR3 contains 13 residues. The CDR3 spells CASSLTVNYGYTF. Here the CDR3 DNA reads TGTGCCAGCAGCTTAACGGTTAACTATGGCTACACCTTC.

J is TRBJ1-6 and V is TRBV5-8, with 7 bases matching TRBD1. With V trimmed by 0 bases and J by 3 bases, 12 bases remained unmatched. This CDR3 is 19 amino acids long. Germline V gene sequence: CDR1 SGHTS, CDR2 YDEGEE. The CDR3 coding sequence is TGTGCCAGCAGCTTGGGCCCGGGACAGCCAAGGAACTATAATTCACCCCTCCACTTT. It codes for CASSLGPGQPRNYNSPLHF.

J is TRBJ1-2 and V is TRBV28, with TRBD1 matching over 9 bases. This CDR3 has 15 residues. Trimming took 5 bases from V and 1 from J; bases not matched to a gene: 5. The germline CDR1 and CDR2 sequences are MDHEN and SYDVKM. In nucleotides, the CDR3 is TGTGCCAGCAGTCTACCGGGACAGGGTAACTATGGCTACACCTTC. Translated: CASSLPGQGNYGYTF.

V usage is TRBV6-6 and J usage is TRBJ2-1; 10 nucleotides match TRBD2. Germline V lookup: CDR1 MNHNY, CDR2 SVGAGI (reference sequence). The trim removed 6 bases at V and 0 bases at J, leaving 17 bases unmatched. This CDR3 contains 20 residues. The CDR3 DNA reads TGTGCCAGCAGCCCATTAAGCGGGAGGGCCCTGGTTGGCTCCTACAATGAGCAGTTCTTC. Amino acids: CASSPLSGRALVGSYNEQFF.

The rearrangement uses TRBV5-4 and TRBJ1-3; D gene ambiguous. The germline V and J ends were trimmed by 0 bases and 1 base, with 8 bases remaining between them. CDR1 and CDR2 from the germline V gene are SGHNT and YYREEE (reference sequence). The CDR3 is 15 amino acids. Here the CDR3 reads CASSLGLLSGNTIYF. The CDR3 region has the DNA TGTGCCAGCAGCTTGGGACTTTTATCTGGAAACACCATATATTTT.

The J gene is TRBJ1-3, the V gene TRBV3-1 (or the pseudogene TRBV3-2); D possibly corresponds to TRBD1 (5 bases). V lost 5 bases and J lost 7, with 18 bases in between. This CDR3 is 15 amino acids long. Germline CDR1 LGHDT, CDR2 YNNKEL (reference sequence). The CDR3 is CASSYQGSGGNTIYF. The CDR3 DNA sequence: TGTGCCAGCAGCTACCAGGGATCGGGAGGGAACACCATATATTTT.

V usage is TRBV7-9 and J usage is TRBJ1-1; no definite D call. Germline V CDR1 and CDR2: SEHNR, FQNEAQ (reference sequence). This CDR3 contains 12 residues. Trimming pared 5 bases from V and 11 bases from J, leaving 15 bases between. CDR3 in DNA: TGTGCCAGCAGCCCCGACCTAGGAACTGCTTTCTTT. Amino acids: CASSPDLGTAFF. The full variable domain, rest sourced from reference TRBV7-9 and TRBJ1-1, is DTGVSQNPRHKITKRGQNVTFRCDPISEHNRLYWYRQTLGQGPEFLTYFQNEAQLEKSRLLSDRFSAERPKGSFSTLEIQRTEQGDSAMYLCASSPDLGTAFFGQGTRLTVV.

This rearrangement joins TRBV11-2 to TRBJ2-5; unclear D gene. V lost 0 bases and J 5 bases, leaving 13 bases between the germline ends. This CDR3 comprises 15 residues. Germline loops: CDR1 SGHAT, CDR2 FQNNGV. The CDR3 DNA reads as TGTGCCAGCAGCTTAGATCCCAGCGATGGGGAGACCCAGTACTTC. Translated: CASSLDPSDGETQYF.

The J gene is TRBJ2-1, the V gene TRBV7-9, with a possible D match to TRBD1 (6 bases). V was pared by 5 bases and J by 8 bases, with 16 bases between. Germline V gene data show CDR1 as SEHNR and CDR2 as FQNEAQ (reference sequence). The CDR3 has 14 residues. CDR3 DNA sequence: TGTGCCAGCAGCGCTTCCAGGGGTACGGATGAGCAGTTCTTC. It yields the protein CASSASRGTDEQFF.

This rearrangement joins TRBV6-6 to TRBJ2-7; 7 bases agree with TRBD2. There are 19 residues in the CDR3. Germline assignment: CDR1 MNHNY and CDR2 SVGAGI (reference sequence). The junction had 21 bases not matched to a gene; V was cut back by 7 bases and J by 0 bases. Here the CDR3 reads CASNRIAGDSVSLSYEQYF. CDR3 DNA sequence: TGTGCCAGCAATCGGATCGCGGGAGATTCCGTCTCTCTCTCCTACGAGCAGTACTTC.

The CDR3: CASSTGTGTAEQYF. In DNA form, the CDR3 reads TGCGCCAGCAGCACTGGGACAGGGACCGCCGAGCAGTACTTC. V and J are TRBV5-1 and TRBJ2-7; 9 positions agree with TRBD1. In germline, CDR1 is SGHRS, CDR2 YFSETQ. This CDR3 is 14 amino acids long. The ends lost 4 bases at V and 6 bases at J; junction bases unmatched: 8.

This clone was recorded only once. The rearrangement links TRBV4-1 to TRBJ2-1, with 14 nucleotides matching TRBD2. Germline values: CDR1 MGHRA, CDR2 YSYEKL. CDR3 length equals 18 residues. V gave up 3 bases and J gave up 8 bases; unmatched junction bases: 12. CDR3 nucleotides: TGCGCCAGCAGCCAGGAATGGGGACTAGCGGGAGTTAGGGATGAGCAGTTCTTC. It yields the protein CASSQEWGLAGVRDEQFF.

The chain links TRBV21-1 to TRBJ1-2; the DNA was not compared with TRBD1, the D call given in the table. TRBV21-1 is a listed pseudogene. The CDR3 loop spans 17 amino acids. CDR3 loop: CASSPLQPQGANYGYTF. CDR3 DNA: TGTGCCAGCAGCCCTCTCCAACCACAGGGGGCTAACTATGGCTACACCTTC.

This clone appeared once. The rearrangement joins TRBV6-5 to TRBJ2-3, with D maybe TRBD2 (6 bases). This CDR3 has 16 amino acids. Germline CDR1 MNHEY, CDR2 SVGAGI. The germline V and J ends were trimmed by 2 bases and 2 bases, with 14 bases remaining between them. CDR3 protein: CASSYGPGLNTDTQYF. DNA for the CDR3: TGTGCCAGCAGTTACGGTCCGGGACTGAACACAGATACGCAGTATTTT.